This TCR beta chain was identified in a study of blood T cells in healthy people across ages. Overall study findings and caveats: Diversity estimated from one million T cells was considered an underestimate. Older age coincided with a roughly linear decline in TCR beta diversity per million T cells.

It was with a sample-barcoded 5' primer and a J-beta primer mix that a second PCR of roughly 6 to 12 cycles was run. Sequencing recovered at least 2.5 million CDR3-containing paired-end reads from each sample. One entry per CDR3 protein results from TCRdb running MiXCR on the 5' RACE reads. The sample has nearly 800,000 distinct CDR3 sequences, roughly three fifths seen once; the top ten hold approximately 24%. Those donating, healthy Caucasian individuals from Russia, were aged roughly 6 to 95. This clonotype was detected once. Its matching antigen is unknown. The source is a man aged 35 to 55 in good health. Sequenced: blood.

The CDR3 nucleotides read TGCAGTGCCCCCTATCTGGATGGCTACACCTTC. Protein: CSAPYLDGYTF. The gene calls are TRBV20-1 and TRBJ1-2; the D is unclear. Germline CDR1 is DFQATT and CDR2 is SNEGSKA (reference sequence). V lost 6 bases and J 6 bases, leaving 11 bases between the germline ends. This CDR3 has 11 residues.